One sample yielded the 11 T cell receptor beta chains listed below, sequenced in a study of vaccination and CD4 T cells after COVID-19. With the Oncomine TCR Beta short-read assay, DNA from cultured CD4+ T cells was sequenced. TCRdb passed the PCR reads through MiXCR, listing each CDR3 protein once. Of about 23,000 distinct CDR3 sequences listed, approximately 67% are singletons. What these receptors recognize is not known. Treatment meaning: roughly 11-day PBMC culture with coronavirus spike peptide pools or control peptides (ViraFEST assay). The sample consisted of CD4+ T cells from blood, cultured in vitro, taken after SARS-CoV-2 vaccination. The origin of the receptors is a human donor who received a COVID-19 vaccine.

This chain uses TRBV2 with TRBJ1-4, with 7 bases identical to TRBD1. CDR1 SNHLY and CDR2 FYNNEI come from the germline V gene. The CDR3 has 14 residues. V lost 6 bases and J lost 7; bases outside the gene matches: 8. CDR3 coding DNA: TGTGCCAGCAGACGGACAGGTGTGAGTGAAAAACTGTTTTTT. It is translated as CASRRTGVSEKLFF.

This clonotype occurred a few times. The chain joins TRBV30 to TRBJ1-2; 7 positions agree with TRBD1. The CDR3 is made up of 13 amino acids. V lost 1 base and J lost 7; bases outside the gene matches: 6. Germline V gene lookup returns CDR1 GTSNPN and CDR2 SVGIG (reference sequence). This chain's CDR3 is CAWSDDRVFGYTF. The DNA of the CDR3 is TGTGCCTGGAGTGACGACAGGGTCTTTGGCTACACCTTC. Looking up the rest from reference TRBV30 and TRBJ1-2 gives the full variable domain: SQTIHQWPATLVQPVGSPLSLECTVEGTSNPNLYWYRQAAGRGLQLLFYSVGIGQISSEVPQNLSASRPQDRQFILSSKKLLLSDSGFYLCAWSDDRVFGYTFGSGTRLTVV.

The chain recombines TRBV28 with TRBJ1-2, with 9 bases identical to TRBD1. This CDR3 region has 15 residues. V shed 6 bases and J 4 bases; nucleotides not matched to a gene: 9. Germline CDR1 is MDHEN and CDR2 is SYDVKM. The CDR3 loop is CASRETGGSLYGYTF. The CDR3 DNA reads TGTGCCAGCAGAGAGACAGGGGGGTCCCTCTATGGCTACACCTTC.

The gene calls are TRBV4-2 and TRBJ2-1; D gene ambiguous. Germline V gene sequence: CDR1 LGHNA, CDR2 YNFKEQ. The CDR3 has 16 residues. Trimming took off 1 base at V and 0 bases at J, with 10 bases between the two ends. The CDR3 bases are TGTGCCAGCAGCCAAGGACGGCGAAGCTCCTACAATGAGCAGTTCTTC. It encodes CASSQGRRSSYNEQFF.

The chain combines TRBV7-2 with TRBJ1-4; 8 bases are a match to TRBD1. CDR3 length: 17 residues. Germline CDR1 SGHTA, CDR2 FQGNSA. Trimming removed 1 base from V and 3 bases from J; junction bases left unmatched: 7. CDR3 residues: CASSLGGAQGANEKLFF. CDR3 sequence (DNA): TGTGCCAGCAGCTTAGGGGGAGCACAGGGGGCTAATGAAAAACTGTTTTTT.

This chain uses TRBV30 with TRBJ1-6, with D possibly matching TRBD1 (5 bases). The CDR3 extends over 15 amino acids. V dropped 1 base and J dropped 9 bases, with 16 bases sitting between them. Germline CDR1 is GTSNPN and CDR2 is SVGIG (reference sequence). The CDR3 loop reads CAWSGGAGNSSPLHF. CDR3 DNA: TGTGCCTGGAGTGGAGGAGCAGGGAATAGTTCACCCCTCCACTTT.

The chain joins TRBV12-3 or TRBV12-4 to TRBJ2-7; 9 positions agree with TRBD1. V gave up 6 bases and J gave up 0 bases; unmatched junction bases: 3. CDR3 length: 14 residues. CDR3 sequence reads: CASRPGQGSYEQYF. CDR3 nucleotide sequence: TGTGCCAGCAGACCGGGACAGGGCTCCTACGAGCAGTACTTC.

The genes are TRBV12-1 and TRBJ1-5; TRBD1, the D gene given by the table, was not confirmed from the DNA. TRBV12-1 is labeled a pseudogene. This CDR3 spans 14 amino acids. CDR3 protein: CASSKGTGNQPQHF. The CDR3 DNA reads TGTGCCAGCAGTAAGGGGACGGGCAATCAGCCCCAGCATTTT.

This clonotype was seen only once. The J gene is TRBJ2-7, the V gene TRBV10-2; D unclear. V dropped 1 base and J dropped 3 bases, with 13 bases sitting between them. Germline V CDR1 and CDR2: WSHSY, SAAADI. The CDR3 consists of 15 residues. The CDR3 nucleotides are TGCGCCAGCAGTGAGTTGGTGACCGCCGGCTACGAGCAGTACTTC. Encoded protein: CASSELVTAGYEQYF.

J is TRBJ1-3 and V is TRBV30; D unresolved. This CDR3 has 13 residues. Germline V gene sequence: CDR1 GTSNPN, CDR2 SVGIG (reference sequence). The V gene lost 6 bases and the J gene lost 0 bases, with 9 bases spanning the gap. CDR3 protein: CACWSYSGNTIYF. CDR3 in DNA: TGTGCCTGCTGGTCGTACTCTGGAAACACCATATATTTT.

This clonotype appeared once. The chain links TRBV6-1 to TRBJ1-5; D is ambiguous. The CDR3 length is 13 residues. V gave up 1 base and J gave up 4 bases, with 5 bases separating them. CDR1 and CDR2 (germline): MNHNS, SASEGT. In nucleotides, the CDR3 is TGTGCCAGCAGTGAAGTCTTTAATCAGCCCCAGCATTTT. The encoded protein is CASSEVFNQPQHF.